These 9 T cell receptor beta chains came from one sample sequenced in a study of CD8 T cells in Susac syndrome (dated by TCRdb to about 2019). Library construction relied on the immunoSEQ multiplex PCR assay. RNA was extracted with the RNeasy kit and roughly 0.45 to 1 ug was reverse transcribed using random hexamers. TCRdb redid the processing of the public reads, applying fastp at Q25 and MiXCR, and retained in-frame beta chains. CDR3 protein sequences are deduplicated, and each keeps its most common genes and DNA. The sample table lists approximately 280,000 distinct CDR3 sequences, 70% to 90% of them with a count of one. The ten largest clones take up over 0.095% of the sample. Sequences were obtained from CD8+ T cells from PBMCs. The receptors here all came from a human donor with multiple sclerosis.

This clonotype was seen just once. The chain employs TRBV29-1 and TRBJ2-7; D gene ambiguous. Trimming removed 2 bases at V and 2 bases at J, with 10 bases between. Germline loops: CDR1 SQVTM, CDR2 ANQGSEA. There are 13 residues in the CDR3. CDR3: CSVEIPNTYEQYF. The CDR3 DNA sequence: TGCAGCGTTGAAATTCCCAACACCTACGAGCAGTACTTC.

The J gene is TRBJ2-5, the V gene TRBV6-5; 8 bases fit TRBD2. CDR1 and CDR2 (germline): MNHEY, SVGAGI. Germline trimming cut 0 bases from V and 4 bases from J; bases unmatched to any gene: 7. This CDR3 has 16 residues. CDR3 region: CASSYSAAGVTETQYF. The CDR3 DNA reads TGTGCCAGCAGTTACTCGGCAGCGGGAGTAACAGAGACCCAGTACTTC.

This chain joins TRBV3-1 and TRBJ2-1; tentative D call: TRBD2 (5 bases). The CDR3 covers 16 residues. In germline, CDR1 is LGHDT, CDR2 YNNKEL (reference sequence). V lost 0 bases and J 5 bases, leaving 14 bases between the germline ends. In nucleotides, the CDR3 is TGTGCCAGCAGCCAAGAGGCCAGCGGAGTGGACAATGAGCAGTTCTTC. This codes for CASSQEASGVDNEQFF.

V is TRBV12-5 and J is TRBJ1-2; 7 bases are shared with TRBD1. The germline gives CDR1 LGHNT, CDR2 FRNRAP. CDR3 length: 15 residues. V gave up 2 bases and J gave up 5 bases; unmatched junction bases: 8. The CDR3 sequence: CASGLYEGTVYGYTF. In DNA form, the CDR3 reads TGTGCTAGTGGTTTGTACGAAGGGACAGTTTATGGCTACACCTTC. Supplemented by reference TRBV12-5 and TRBJ1-2, the full variable domain reads DARVTQTPRHKVTEMGQEVTMRCQPILGHNTVFWYRQTMMQGLELLAYFRNRAPLDDSGMPKDRFSAEMPDATLATLKIQPSEPRDSAVYFCASGLYEGTVYGYTFGSGTRLTVV.

CDR3 sequence (DNA): TGCGCCAGCAGCTTGGACCTAGCGAATGAGCAGTTCTTC. Translating it yields CASSLDLANEQFF. The J gene is TRBJ2-1, the V gene TRBV5-1; the D gene is possibly TRBD2 (6 bases). V lost 0 bases and J lost 7, with 8 bases in between. Per the germline V gene, CDR1 is SGHRS and CDR2 is YFSETQ. This CDR3 has 13 amino acids.

V usage is TRBV3-1 and J usage is TRBJ2-5, with 7 bases fitting TRBD2. V lost 4 bases to trimming and J lost 5 bases; unmatched junction nucleotides: 16. The length of the CDR3 is 17 residues. The germline CDR1 and CDR2 sequences are LGHDT and YNNKEL (reference sequence). This CDR3 reads CASSPEGLEWMWETQYF. As DNA, the CDR3 is TGTGCCAGCAGCCCTGAAGGACTAGAATGGATGTGGGAGACCCAGTACTTC.

The chain carries TRBV10-3 and TRBJ2-1; TRBD2 agrees at 11 bases. The CDR3 contains 17 residues. The V gene's germline CDR1 is ENHRY and CDR2 SYGVKD. The V and J ends lost 3 bases and 3 bases, in that order; junction bases with no gene match: 7. CDR3 sequence (DNA): TGTGCCATCAGTGACCCGGGGGGGACTAGCGGCTACAATGAGCAGTTCTTC. Translated: CAISDPGGTSGYNEQFF.

V usage is TRBV10-3 and J usage is TRBJ2-3; 12 bases are shared with TRBD1. This CDR3 region has 16 residues. The trim removed 6 bases at V and 6 bases at J, leaving 10 bases unmatched. The V gene's germline CDR1 is ENHRY and CDR2 SYGVKD. CDR3 bases: TGTGCCATCAGGATGATCCGGGACAGGGGGCCCGATACGCAGTATTTT. This codes for CAIRMIRDRGPDTQYF.

The rearrangement uses TRBV2 and TRBJ2-1; 14 nucleotides align to TRBD2. The V gene's germline CDR1 is SNHLY and CDR2 FYNNEI. Losses at the gene ends were 8 bases for V and 0 bases for J; bases not matched to a gene: 15. This CDR3 spans 20 amino acids. The CDR3 spells CASPGMRGLAGVSSYNEQFF. Here the CDR3 DNA reads TGTGCCAGCCCTGGCATGCGGGGACTAGCGGGAGTAAGCTCCTACAATGAGCAGTTCTTC.